This is a list of T cell receptor beta chains from one sample in a study of cytomegalovirus exposure and HLA in healthy donors. Data came from immunoSEQ multiplex PCR; TCRdb stores just in-frame clones and leaves some out. Of roughly 140,000 clones listed, around nine tenths are singletons. The sequencing sample was made of PBMCs. These receptors originate from a woman aged 18-35 years in good health and CMV-seropositive. The CDR3 runs from the conserved cysteine through the conserved F or W. Fields, in order: CDR3 length, clone size, V gene, J gene, D gene, CDR3 DNA, CDR3 protein. D genes are given only for firm matches. Clone size appears in some rows only: once, few, many, or a class for an expanded clone.

11,NA,TRBV9,TRBJ1-2,NA,TGTGCCAGCAGCTCCCAGTCCGGCTACACCTTC,CASSSQSGYTF
14,NA,TRBV5-1,TRBJ1-3,TRBD1,TGCGCCAGCAGCAACGGACAGGGGGGAAACACCATATATTTT,CASSNGQGGNTIYF
18,few,TRBV7-9,TRBJ2-3,NA,TGTGCCAGCAGCTCCACAACCAGGACAGCAACTAGCACAGATACGCAGTATTTT,CASSSTTRTATSTDTQYF
18,NA,TRBV11-1,TRBJ2-3,TRBD2,TGTGCCAGCAGCTCGCCGGGAGGTACCGTGCGGAGCACAGATACGCAGTATTTT,CASSSPGGTVRSTDTQYF
12,NA,TRBV6-5,TRBJ1-2,NA,TGTGCCAGCAGTTTTGGAGCTCATGGCTACACCTTC,CASSFGAHGYTF
14,NA,TRBV2,TRBJ2-1,TRBD2,TGTGCCAGCAGTGTGTGGGAGGGTTACAATGAGCAGTTCTTC,CASSVWEGYNEQFF
15,NA,TRBV18,TRBJ2-1,TRBD2,TGTGCCAGCTCACCCCCACGGGAGGGGCGCAATGAGCAGTTCTTC,CASSPPREGRNEQFF
12,NA,TRBV29-1,TRBJ2-1,NA,TGCAGCGTTGACGGACTGACCAATGAGCAGTTCTTC,CSVDGLTNEQFF
19,NA,TRBV30,TRBJ2-7,TRBD1,TGTGCCTGGAGCCTCGATTTGGGACAGGGGATGGTTATGGGCTACGAGCAGTACTTC,CAWSLDLGQGMVMGYEQYF
12,NA,TRBV2,TRBJ2-1,NA,TGTGCCAGCAGTGGGGACTGGGATGAGCAGTTCTTC,CASSGDWDEQFF